A single sample gave rise to the 15 T cell receptor beta chains below, sequenced in a study of shared clonotypes between healthy human individuals. The assay was immunoSEQ multiplex PCR, and TCRdb's table has in-frame clones only and misses some. The profile shows 1 million to 1.3 million clones, approximately 80% of them singletons. Sequencing used memory CD4+ T cells from PBMCs. Subset in this sample: CD45RA-negative fraction. All receptors derive from a young man in good health. Some clones in this sample may be carry-over from other donors' samples.

The CDR3 is CASSLQGPIYEQYF. CDR3 nucleotide sequence: TGTGCCAGCAGTCTACAGGGACCCATCTACGAGCAGTACTTC. The gene calls are TRBV28 and TRBJ2-7; possibly TRBD1 for D (6 bases). CDR3 length: 14 amino acids. Trimming left V 5 bases short and J 3 bases short, with 14 bases between. Germline CDR1 reads MDHEN; CDR2 reads SYDVKM.

V usage is TRBV30 and J usage is TRBJ1-2; D gene ambiguous. The germline V gene encodes CDR1 GTSNPN and CDR2 SVGIG (reference sequence). The germline V and J ends were trimmed by 3 bases and 1 base, with 12 bases remaining between them. The CDR3 covers 14 residues. The chain's CDR3 is CAWSPGGFNYGYTF. The CDR3, as DNA: TGTGCCTGGAGCCCGGGTGGGTTTAACTATGGCTACACCTTC.

CDR3 bases: TGTGCCAGCAGTGAAGCGGGACGCTACGAGCAGTACTTC. The encoded protein is CASSEAGRYEQYF. The V and J genes are TRBV6-5 and TRBJ2-7; 7 bases are a match to TRBD2. In germline, CDR1 is MNHEY, CDR2 SVGAGI. V was clipped by 5 bases and J by 3 bases; unmatched bases: 4. This CDR3 comprises 13 residues.

The V and J genes are TRBV28 and TRBJ2-7; unclear D gene. Germline-derived CDR1 and CDR2 are MDHEN and SYDVKM. V lost 5 bases and J lost 9, with 14 bases in between. CDR3 size: 12 residues. CDR3: CASSTPSGLQYF. The CDR3, as DNA: TGTGCCAGCAGTACTCCCTCTGGGCTGCAGTACTTC. Supplemented by reference TRBV28 and TRBJ2-7, the full variable domain reads DVKVTQSSRYLVKRTGEKVFLECVQDMDHENMFWYRQDPGLGLRLIYFSYDVKMKEKGDIPEGYSVSREKKERFSLILESASTNQTSMYLCASSTPSGLQYFGPGTRLTVT.

The chain has TRBV28 and TRBJ2-2, with 14 bases identical to TRBD2. The CDR3 contains 20 residues. The trim removed 6 bases at V and 6 bases at J, leaving 18 bases unmatched. Germline V lookup: CDR1 MDHEN, CDR2 SYDVKM. The chain's CDR3 is CASRPDPGLAGVSRPGELFF. CDR3 nucleotides: TGTGCCAGCAGGCCTGATCCGGGACTAGCGGGAGTTAGTCGCCCCGGGGAGCTGTTTTTT.

CDR3 amino acids: CASGPDGGSAFF. Here the CDR3 DNA reads TGTGCTAGTGGTCCCGATGGAGGGTCAGCTTTCTTT. This chain joins TRBV12-5 and TRBJ1-1; no definite D call. V lost 5 bases to trimming and J lost 10 bases, with 14 bases between them. The CDR3 has 12 residues. Germline V lookup: CDR1 LGHNT, CDR2 FRNRAP.

The V call is TRBV28, the J call TRBJ1-1; 11 bases align to TRBD1. The V segment lost 5 bases and the J segment 1 base; nucleotides outside the gene matches: 9. The CDR3 spans 17 residues. Germline V CDR1 and CDR2: MDHEN, SYDVKM. The CDR3 loop is CASSLGQGARWNTEAFF. The CDR3, as DNA: TGTGCCAGCAGTCTAGGACAGGGGGCAAGATGGAACACTGAAGCTTTCTTT.

This clone was detected ten times or more. An end of the junction differs from the germline gene, which may be a read error. The genes are TRBV27 and TRBJ2-7; D is perhaps TRBD2 (7 bases). CDR1 is MNHEY and CDR2 is SMNVEV in the germline V gene (reference sequence). The CDR3 has 14 residues. DNA of the CDR3: TGTGCCAGCAGTAGGGGGGGCCTAGCGGAAACGGCTGCCTTC. Amino acids: CASSRGGLAETAAF.

The chain joins TRBV27 to TRBJ2-1; D is possibly TRBD1 (5 bases). V lost 0 bases to trimming and J lost 9 bases, with 15 bases between them. This CDR3 is 15 amino acids long. Germline loops: CDR1 MNHEY, CDR2 SMNVEV (reference sequence). The CDR3 DNA sequence: TGTGCCAGCAGTTTATCGGGGCCCAAGACGGGTGAGCAGTTCTTC. Its protein is CASSLSGPKTGEQFF.

This chain uses TRBV30 with TRBJ2-7; TRBD2 agrees at 8 bases. Germline CDR1 and CDR2: GTSNPN and SVGIG (reference sequence). This CDR3 region has 14 residues. V shed 0 bases, J shed 4 bases, and the junction held 5 bases outside the gene matches. The CDR3 region is CAWSVGGAEYEQYF. CDR3 bases: TGTGCCTGGAGTGTCGGGGGGGCGGAGTACGAGCAGTACTTC.

The rearrangement joins TRBV28 to TRBJ2-3; D may be TRBD1 (5 bases). V was clipped by 3 bases and J by 0 bases, with 16 bases between them. The germline CDR1 and CDR2 sequences are MDHEN and SYDVKM. The CDR3 contains 17 residues. The CDR3 coding sequence is TGTGCCAGCAGTTTTCCCCTAGACAGTCTCAGCACAGATACGCAGTATTTT. This encodes CASSFPLDSLSTDTQYF.

This clone was seen only a few times. The chain joins TRBV27 to TRBJ1-5, with 8 bases fitting TRBD1. The CDR3 extends over 14 amino acids. Losses at the gene ends were 8 bases for V and 5 bases for J; bases not matched to a gene: 8. Germline assignment: CDR1 MNHEY and CDR2 SMNVEV (reference sequence). CDR3 amino acids: CASRRGTGDQPQHF. The DNA of the CDR3 is TGTGCCAGCCGCCGGGGGACAGGTGATCAGCCCCAGCATTTT.

CDR3: CASSLPGTGNTEAFF. The DNA for the CDR3 is TGTGCCAGCAGCCTCCCAGGGACAGGGAACACTGAAGCTTTCTTT. The chain carries TRBV9 and TRBJ1-1; TRBD1 matches 8 bases. Germline loops: CDR1 SGDLS, CDR2 YYNGEE. This CDR3 contains 15 residues. The V and J ends lost 4 bases and 1 base, in that order; junction bases with no gene match: 6.

The chain couples TRBV6-6 to TRBJ1-1; D may be TRBD1 (6 bases). Germline V gene lookup returns CDR1 MNHNY and CDR2 SVGAGI (reference sequence). The CDR3 extends over 13 amino acids. The ends were cut back, 6 bases at V and 5 bases at J, with 13 bases in the middle. CDR3 sequence: CASRPLQGTEAFF. The CDR3 DNA follows: TGTGCCAGCAGACCCCTGCAGGGGACTGAAGCTTTCTTT.

The rearrangement uses TRBV7-3 and TRBJ1-2; 7 positions agree with TRBD1. The CDR3 is 16 residues long. The V segment lost 0 bases and the J segment 2 bases; nucleotides outside the gene matches: 6. Per germline, CDR1 SGHTA and CDR2 FQGTGA. The CDR3 is CASSLTRGTVNYGYTF. In DNA form, the CDR3 reads TGTGCCAGCAGCTTAACCCGAGGGACAGTCAACTATGGCTACACCTTC.